This T cell receptor (beta chain) comes out of a study of T cell changes during pregnancy in multiple sclerosis. Sequenced by immunoSEQ multiplex PCR; TCRdb stores in-frame clones only, minus some. The sample lists approximately 44,000 clones; 75% to 95% were seen once. Germline values: CDR1 SGHTA, CDR2 FQGTGA. V lost 5 bases and J lost 2, with 15 bases in between. This CDR3 has 15 residues. This TCR was recovered from a female donor with multiple sclerosis, enrolled in a pregnancy study. The rearrangement links TRBV7-3 to TRBJ2-5; tentative D call: TRBD2 (5 bases). The input for sequencing was CD4+ T cells from peripheral blood mononuclear cells, taken before pregnancy. The CDR3 protein is CASSPIRGGQETQYF. CDR3 coding DNA: TGTGCCAGCAGCCCAATTCGCGGAGGACAAGAGACCCAGTACTTC.